This T cell receptor (beta chain) was captured in a study of cytomegalovirus exposure and HLA in healthy donors. Worth noting for this clone: What it binds is not known.

A multiplex PCR was run with 60 Vbeta primers and 13 Jbeta primers. Assay: immunoSEQ multiplex PCR; the TCRdb copy retains only in-frame clones and omits some. This repertoire shows more than 110,000 clones, about three quarters found once; its top ten account for 6.8%. Germline CDR1 reads LNHDA; CDR2 reads SQIVND (reference sequence). CDR3 size: 13 residues. Trimming left V 3 bases short and J 3 bases short, with 9 bases between. Study conclusions and caveats: In a later analysis, V- and J-gene trimming of beta chains associated with a DCLRE1C missense variant, replicated independently. A later analysis linked some 18,000 TCR beta sequences to HLA alleles at 0.05 false discovery rate. TCR sequences were mostly rare, though some public TCRs occurred in many donors.

V and J are TRBV19 and TRBJ2-7; tentatively, D is TRBD2 (6 bases). This TCR derives from a man between 35 and 55 years old in good health and CMV-seropositive. Sequenced: PBMCs. CDR3 loop: CASSMGLGYEQYF. The CDR3 nucleotides read TGTGCCAGTAGTATGGGACTTGGCTACGAGCAGTACTTC.